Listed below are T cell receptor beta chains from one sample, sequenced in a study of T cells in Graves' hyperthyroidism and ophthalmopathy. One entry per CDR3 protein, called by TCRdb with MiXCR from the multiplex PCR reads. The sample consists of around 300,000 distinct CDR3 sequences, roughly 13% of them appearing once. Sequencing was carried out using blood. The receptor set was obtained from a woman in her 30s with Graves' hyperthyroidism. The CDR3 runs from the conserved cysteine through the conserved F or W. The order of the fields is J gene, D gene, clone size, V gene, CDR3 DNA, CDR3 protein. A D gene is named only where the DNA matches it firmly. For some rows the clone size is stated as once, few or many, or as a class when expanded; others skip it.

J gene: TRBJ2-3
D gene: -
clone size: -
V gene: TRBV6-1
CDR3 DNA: TGTGCCAGCAGCCAAGATAGGAAAGAGGCCGGAGCAGATACGCAGTATTTT
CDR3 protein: CASSQDRKEAGADTQYF

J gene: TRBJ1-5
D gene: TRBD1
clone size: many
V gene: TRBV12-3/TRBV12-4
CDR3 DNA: TGTGCCAGCAGTAAGACAGGGGGAAATCAGCCCCAGCATTTT
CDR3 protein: CASSKTGGNQPQHF

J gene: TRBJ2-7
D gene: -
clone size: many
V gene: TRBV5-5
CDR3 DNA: TGTGCCAGCAGCTTTGGAGGGTTGAATTCCTACGAGCAGTACTTC
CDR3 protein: CASSFGGLNSYEQYF

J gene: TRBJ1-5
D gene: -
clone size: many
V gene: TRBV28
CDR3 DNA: TGTGCCAGCAGTGGACGGTATCAGCCCCAGCATTTT
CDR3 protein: CASSGRYQPQHF

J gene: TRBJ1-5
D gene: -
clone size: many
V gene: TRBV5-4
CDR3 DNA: TGTGCCAGCAGCTTCGGTGGGGCAGGTCAGCCCCAGCATTTT
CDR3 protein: CASSFGGAGQPQHF

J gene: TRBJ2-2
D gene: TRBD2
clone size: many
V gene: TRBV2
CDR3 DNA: TGTGCCAGCAGTGATCTGGCGGGAGCGAACACCGGGGAGCTGTTTTTT
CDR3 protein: CASSDLAGANTGELFF

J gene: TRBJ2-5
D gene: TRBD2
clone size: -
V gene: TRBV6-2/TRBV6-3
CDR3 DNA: TGTGCCAGCAGTTACACCGGCGGGAGGGCCCGCGAGACCCAGTACTTC
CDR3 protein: CASSYTGGRARETQYF

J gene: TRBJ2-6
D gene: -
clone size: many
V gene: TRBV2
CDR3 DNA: TGTGCCAGCAGTGCGGGACAATACTCTGGGGCCAACGTCCTGACTTTC
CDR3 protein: CASSAGQYSGANVLTF

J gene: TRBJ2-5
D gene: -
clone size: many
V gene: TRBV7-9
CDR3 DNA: TGTGCCAGCAACACACGGGGGGAGACCCAGTACTTC
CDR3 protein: CASNTRGETQYF

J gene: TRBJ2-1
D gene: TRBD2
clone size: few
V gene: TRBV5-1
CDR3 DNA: TGCGCCAGCAGCTTGGCAGCGGGAGGGCCGGCTGAGCAGTTCTTC
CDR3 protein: CASSLAAGGPAEQFF

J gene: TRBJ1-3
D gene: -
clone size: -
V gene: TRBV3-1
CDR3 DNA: TGTGCCAGCAGCCAACCCGGAAGAGGAGGGAACACCATATATTTT
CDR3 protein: CASSQPGRGGNTIYF

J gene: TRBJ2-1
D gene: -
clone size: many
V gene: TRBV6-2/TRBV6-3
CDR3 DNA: TGTGCCAGCAGTTTGGCAGCGGTATTGGATGAGCAGTTCTTC
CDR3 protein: CASSLAAVLDEQFF

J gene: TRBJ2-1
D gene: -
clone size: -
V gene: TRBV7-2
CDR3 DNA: TGTGCCAGCAGCCCGAAGGGTGGCTCGTACAATGAGCAGTGCTTC
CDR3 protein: CASSPKGGSYNEQCF

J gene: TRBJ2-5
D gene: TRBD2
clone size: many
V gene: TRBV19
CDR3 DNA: TGTGCCAGTAGTATGGTTGGGGGAGGGCGCCAAGAGACCCAGTACTTC
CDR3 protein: CASSMVGGGRQETQYF

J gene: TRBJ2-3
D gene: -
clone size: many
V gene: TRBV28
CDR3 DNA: TGTGCCAGCAGTTCCCCCCCGGGACTCACAGATACGCAGTATTTT
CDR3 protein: CASSSPPGLTDTQYF

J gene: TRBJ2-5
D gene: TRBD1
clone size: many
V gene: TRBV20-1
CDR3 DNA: TGCAGTGCGCGCGCCGGGACAGGGGGCAACTGGGAGACCCAGTACTTC
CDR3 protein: CSARAGTGGNWETQYF

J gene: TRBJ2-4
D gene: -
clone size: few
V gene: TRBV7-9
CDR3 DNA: TGTGCCAGCAGCTCCCGACCCCGGGACATCGGAGCCAAAAACATTCAGTACTTC
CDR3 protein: CASSSRPRDIGAKNIQYF

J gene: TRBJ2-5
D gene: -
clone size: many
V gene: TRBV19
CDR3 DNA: TGTGCCAGTAGTGATCCTCGTGGACCGAGCCAAGAGACCCAGTACTTC
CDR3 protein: CASSDPRGPSQETQYF

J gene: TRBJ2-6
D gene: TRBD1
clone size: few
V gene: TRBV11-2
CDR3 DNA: TGTGCCAGCAGCCAGGGACAGGGTCCAGGGGCCAACGTCCTGACTTTC
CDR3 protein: CASSQGQGPGANVLTF

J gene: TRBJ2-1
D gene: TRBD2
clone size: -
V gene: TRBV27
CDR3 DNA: TGTGCCAGTTCTAGCGGGACAAACTACAATGAGCAGTTCTTC
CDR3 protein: CASSSGTNYNEQFF

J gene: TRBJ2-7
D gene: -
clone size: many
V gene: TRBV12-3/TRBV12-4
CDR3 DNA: TGTGCCAGCAGTATCTCCGGGACTTCGGGGGAGCAGTACTTC
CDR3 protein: CASSISGTSGEQYF

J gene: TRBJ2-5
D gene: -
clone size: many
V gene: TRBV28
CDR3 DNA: TGTGCCAGCAGTTTAATATCCCAAGAGACCCAGTACTTC
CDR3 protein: CASSLISQETQYF

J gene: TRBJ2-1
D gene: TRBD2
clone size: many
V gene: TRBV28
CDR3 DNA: TGTGCCAGCAGACCCCACACCGGGACTAGCCGCAATGAGCAGTTCTTC
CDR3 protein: CASRPHTGTSRNEQFF

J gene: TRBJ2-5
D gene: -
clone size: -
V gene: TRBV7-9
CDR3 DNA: TGTGCCAGCAGCTACACAGGGTTAGAGACCCAGTACTTC
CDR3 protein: CASSYTGLETQYF

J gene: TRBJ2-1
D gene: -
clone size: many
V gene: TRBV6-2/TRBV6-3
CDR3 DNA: TGTGCCAGCAGTAACCCATACAATGAGCAGTTCTTC
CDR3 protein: CASSNPYNEQFF

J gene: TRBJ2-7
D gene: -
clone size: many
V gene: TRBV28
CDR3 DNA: TGTGCCAGCAGTTTAAAGTGGGTCTACGAGCAGTACTTC
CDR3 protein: CASSLKWVYEQYF

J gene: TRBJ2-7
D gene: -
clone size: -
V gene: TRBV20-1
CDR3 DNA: TGCAACATTCAGGGTCCCGGCTACGAGCAGTACTTC
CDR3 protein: CNIQGPGYEQYF

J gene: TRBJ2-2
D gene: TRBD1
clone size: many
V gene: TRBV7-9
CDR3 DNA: TGTGCCAGTCGACCGGGACAGGGGGCCTTCGGGGAGCTGTTTTTT
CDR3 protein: CASRPGQGAFGELFF

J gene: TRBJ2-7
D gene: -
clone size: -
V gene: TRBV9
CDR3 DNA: TGTGCCAGCAGCGTAGACGTCACGGGTCCATACGAGCAGTACTTC
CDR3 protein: CASSVDVTGPYEQYF

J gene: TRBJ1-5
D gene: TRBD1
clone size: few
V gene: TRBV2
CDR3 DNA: TGTGCCAGCAGTGAAGGCCGGGACAGGACCCAGCCCCAGCATTTT
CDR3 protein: CASSEGRDRTQPQHF

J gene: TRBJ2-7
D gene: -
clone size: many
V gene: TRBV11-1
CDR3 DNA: TGTGCCAGCAGCCCCGACAGCTACGAGCAGTACTTC
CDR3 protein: CASSPDSYEQYF

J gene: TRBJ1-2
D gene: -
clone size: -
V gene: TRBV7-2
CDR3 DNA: TGTGTCAGCAGCTTAGAGTCGGTCGGGGGGCAGGGCGGCTACACCTTC
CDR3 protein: CVSSLESVGGQGGYTF

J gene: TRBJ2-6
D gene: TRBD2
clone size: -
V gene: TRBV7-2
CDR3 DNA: TGTGCCAGCAGCCCATCTTTGAGCGGGAGGTCTGGGGCCAACGTCCTGACTTTC
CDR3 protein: CASSPSLSGRSGANVLTF

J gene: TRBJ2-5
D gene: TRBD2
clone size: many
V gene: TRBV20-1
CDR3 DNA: TGCAGTGCTAGCTTCAATAGCGGGAGGGCGGAGACCCAGTACTTC
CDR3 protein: CSASFNSGRAETQYF

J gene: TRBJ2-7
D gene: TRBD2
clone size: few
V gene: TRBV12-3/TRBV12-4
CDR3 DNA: TGTGCCAGCAGTTTTGCGGGAGCGGGTGAGCAGTACTTC
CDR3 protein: CASSFAGAGEQYF

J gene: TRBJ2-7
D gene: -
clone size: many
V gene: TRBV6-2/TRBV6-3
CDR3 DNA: TGTGCCAGCAGTTACACTCCGGGAGCCGAGTACGAGCAGTACTTC
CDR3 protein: CASSYTPGAEYEQYF

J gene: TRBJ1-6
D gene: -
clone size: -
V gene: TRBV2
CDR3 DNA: TGTGCCAGCACCAAACGGGGTAATAATTCACCCCTCCACTTT
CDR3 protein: CASTKRGNNSPLHF

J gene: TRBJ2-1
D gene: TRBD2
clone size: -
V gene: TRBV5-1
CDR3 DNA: TGCGCCAGCAGCCGTACTAGCGGGGCTTCCAATGGGCAGTTCTTC
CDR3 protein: CASSRTSGASNGQFF

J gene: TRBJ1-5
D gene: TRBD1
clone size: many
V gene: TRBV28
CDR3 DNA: TGTGCCAGCAGTTTTCGAGGGGGCGCGGGGAATCAGCCCCAGCATTTT
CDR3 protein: CASSFRGGAGNQPQHF

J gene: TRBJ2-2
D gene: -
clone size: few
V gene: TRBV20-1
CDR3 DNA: TGCAGTGCTAGAGATCCTTCGTACGGCATCAACACCGGGGAGCTGTTTTTT
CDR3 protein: CSARDPSYGINTGELFF

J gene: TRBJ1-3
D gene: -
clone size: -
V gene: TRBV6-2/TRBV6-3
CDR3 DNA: TGTGCCACCACCAGCTCTGGAAACACCATATATTTT
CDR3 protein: CATTSSGNTIYF

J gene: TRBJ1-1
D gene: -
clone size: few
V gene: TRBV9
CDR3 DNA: TGTGCCAGCAGCTTGTTCGGAGAGATGAACACTGAAGCTTTCTTT
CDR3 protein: CASSLFGEMNTEAFF

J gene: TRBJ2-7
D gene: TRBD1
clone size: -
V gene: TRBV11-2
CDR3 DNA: TGTGCCACCGGCACACCACGACCGGGACAGGGGCCCTACGAGCAGTACTTC
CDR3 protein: CATGTPRPGQGPYEQYF

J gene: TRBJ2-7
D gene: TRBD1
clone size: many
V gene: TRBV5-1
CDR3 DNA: TGCGCCAGCAGCTTGGATGCCGGGACAGGGGCCTACGAGCAGTACTTC
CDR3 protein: CASSLDAGTGAYEQYF

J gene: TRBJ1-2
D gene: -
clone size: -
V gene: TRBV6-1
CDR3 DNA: TGTGCCAGCAGTGAATCAAACTCAGGGAACTATGGCTACACCTTC
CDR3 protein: CASSESNSGNYGYTF

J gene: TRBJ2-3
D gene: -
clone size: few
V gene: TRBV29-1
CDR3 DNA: TGCAGCGTTGAAGATCTGGGGGCAGGCCAGTATTTT
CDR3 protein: CSVEDLGAGQYF

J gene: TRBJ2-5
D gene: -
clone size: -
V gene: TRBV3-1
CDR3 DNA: TGTGCCAGCCGGGCAGGGGCAGAGACCCAGTACTTC
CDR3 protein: CASRAGAETQYF

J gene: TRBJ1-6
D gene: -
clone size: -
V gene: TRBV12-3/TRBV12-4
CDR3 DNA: TGTGCCAGCAGTCCACAGAGCCCCCGGGCACCCCTCCACTTT
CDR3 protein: CASSPQSPRAPLHF

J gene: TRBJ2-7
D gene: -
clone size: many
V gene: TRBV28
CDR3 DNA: TGTGCCAGCAGTACTCGGGACGGATTCTACGAGCAGTACTTC
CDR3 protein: CASSTRDGFYEQYF

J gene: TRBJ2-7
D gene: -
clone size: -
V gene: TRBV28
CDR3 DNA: TGTGCCAGCGCCCAGGAGTGGGGGAGCGGCTACGAGCAGTACTTC
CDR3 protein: CASAQEWGSGYEQYF

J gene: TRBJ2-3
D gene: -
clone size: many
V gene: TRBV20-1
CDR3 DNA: TGCAGTGCTAGAGACGGCAAATTTTTGCGACCCACAGATACGCAGTATTTT
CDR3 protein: CSARDGKFLRPTDTQYF

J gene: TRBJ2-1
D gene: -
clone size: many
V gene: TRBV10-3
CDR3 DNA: TGTGCCATCAGTGAGTCAAACTCCTACAATGAGCAGTTCTTC
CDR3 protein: CAISESNSYNEQFF

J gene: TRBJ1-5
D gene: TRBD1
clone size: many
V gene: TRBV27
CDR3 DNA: TGTGCCAGCAGTTTACCGGGACAGACATGCCAGCCCCAGCATTTT
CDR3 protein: CASSLPGQTCQPQHF